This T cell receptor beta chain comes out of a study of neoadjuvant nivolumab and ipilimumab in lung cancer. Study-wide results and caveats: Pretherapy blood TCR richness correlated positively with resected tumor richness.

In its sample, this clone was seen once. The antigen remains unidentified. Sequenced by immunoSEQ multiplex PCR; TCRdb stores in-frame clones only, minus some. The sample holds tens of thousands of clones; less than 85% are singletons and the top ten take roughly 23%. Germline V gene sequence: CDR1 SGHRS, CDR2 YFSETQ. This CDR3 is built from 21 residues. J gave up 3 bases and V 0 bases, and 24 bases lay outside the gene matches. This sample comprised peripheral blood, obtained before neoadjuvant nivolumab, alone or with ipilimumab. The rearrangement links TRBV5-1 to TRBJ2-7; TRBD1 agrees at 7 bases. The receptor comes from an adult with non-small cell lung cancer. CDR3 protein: CASSLELRLGQSSQLNYEQYF. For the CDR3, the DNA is TGCGCCAGCAGCTTGGAGCTCCGGCTGGGACAGTCCTCTCAACTCAACTACGAGCAGTACTTC.